This TCR beta chain emerged from a study of cytomegalovirus exposure and HLA in healthy donors. CDR1 SQVTM and CDR2 ANQGSEA come from the germline V gene. V lost 5 bases to trimming and J lost 9 bases, with 13 bases between them. The CDR3 is 11 amino acids. Broader study findings: TRBV6-2, TRBV6-3 and some other V segments were unresolvable in 87-base-pair reads. With later analysis, a missense DCLRE1C variant became linked to TCR beta V- and J-gene trimming.

Primers: 60 Vbeta forward and 13 Jbeta reverse. The method was immunoSEQ multiplex PCR; TCRdb's version includes in-frame clones alone and lacks a portion of them. In the table there are nearly 200,000 clones, 82% of which are singletons. With regard to this clone: Its antigen remains unknown.

This clonotype originated in a woman in her forties or fifties in good health and CMV-seropositive. The chain uses TRBV29-1 and TRBJ1-1, with D unresolved. The sequencing input was PBMCs. CDR3 nucleotides: TGCAGCGTTCTTGGTTGGGAGAAAGCTTTCTTT. It translates to CSVLGWEKAFF.